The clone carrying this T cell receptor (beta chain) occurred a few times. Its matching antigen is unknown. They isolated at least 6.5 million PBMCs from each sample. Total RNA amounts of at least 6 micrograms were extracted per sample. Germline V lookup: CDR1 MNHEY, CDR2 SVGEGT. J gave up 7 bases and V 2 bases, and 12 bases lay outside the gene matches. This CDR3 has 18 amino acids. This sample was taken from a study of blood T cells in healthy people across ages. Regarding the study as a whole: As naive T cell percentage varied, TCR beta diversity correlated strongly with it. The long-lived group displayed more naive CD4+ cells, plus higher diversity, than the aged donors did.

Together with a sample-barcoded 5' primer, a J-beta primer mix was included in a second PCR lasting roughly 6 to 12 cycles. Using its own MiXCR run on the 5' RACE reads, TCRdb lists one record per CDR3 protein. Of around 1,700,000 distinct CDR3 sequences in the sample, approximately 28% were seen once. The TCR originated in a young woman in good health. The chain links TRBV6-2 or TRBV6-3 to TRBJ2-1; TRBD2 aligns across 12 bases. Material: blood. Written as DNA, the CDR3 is TGTGCCAGCAGTTACCTCTCCCCTAGCGGGAGGGCCCAGAATGAGCAGTTCTTC. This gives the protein CASSYLSPSGRAQNEQFF.